These 27 T cell receptor beta chains came from one sample sequenced in a study of Ad26.COV2.S vaccination and SARS-CoV-2 variants. Assay used: immunoSEQ multiplex PCR; TCRdb lists only in-frame clones, some missing. The table lists about 370,000 clones, about nine tenths of them singletons. Treatment meaning: 19 received Ad26.COV2.S at low or high dose, single or two shots; about five received placebo; per-sample allocation not given. After the first vaccine or placebo injection, samples were drawn on day 63. Specimen: peripheral blood, collected in a trial of Ad26.COV2.S vaccine versus placebo. The receptor set was obtained from a person aged 18 to 59 who received the Ad26.COV2.S COVID-19 vaccine or a placebo.

The chain recombines TRBV5-5 with TRBJ1-4; TRBD1 might be the D (6 bases). V was pared by 4 bases and J by 0 bases, with 13 bases between. Germline CDR1 SGHKS, CDR2 YYEKEE (reference sequence). This CDR3 has 16 residues. The CDR3 nucleotides are TGTGCCAGCAGCACCGGGACACCAGCAACTAATGAAAAACTGTTTTTT. Residues: CASSTGTPATNEKLFF.

The chain employs TRBV27 and TRBJ1-5; D gene unclear. V was cut by 3 bases and J by 7 bases, with 10 bases left in between. The CDR3 length is 13 residues. Germline loops: CDR1 MNHEY, CDR2 SMNVEV (reference sequence). The CDR3 spells CASSLVGAQPQHF. The CDR3 nucleotides read TGTGCCAGCAGTTTGGTGGGTGCCCAGCCCCAGCATTTT.

This sequence joins TRBV7-8 and TRBJ2-7; TRBD2 matches 7 bases. V lost 7 bases, J lost 0 bases, and 15 bases stayed unmatched. From germline, CDR1 is SGHVS and CDR2 FQNEAQ. The CDR3 covers 17 residues. DNA for the CDR3: TGTGCCAGCACCCCACACCCTGGCGGGGGAAGCTCCTACGAGCAGTACTTC. Its translation: CASTPHPGGGSSYEQYF.

About this clone: This sample includes further DNA sequences coding for the same CDR3. The chain uses TRBV9 and TRBJ1-1; D unclear. Trimming took 0 bases from V and 3 from J, leaving 6 bases between them. This CDR3 region has 13 residues. CDR1 is SGDLS and CDR2 is YYNGEE in the germline V gene. The CDR3 sequence: CASSVGGDTEAFF. The CDR3 coding sequence is TGTGCCAGCAGCGTAGGTGGGGACACTGAAGCTTTCTTT.

This clone was counted a few times. V is TRBV6-4 and J is TRBJ1-1; possibly TRBD1 for D (6 bases). Germline assignment: CDR1 MRHNA and CDR2 SNTAGT. V dropped 8 bases and J dropped 1 base, with 14 bases sitting between them. The CDR3 has 14 residues. The CDR3 spells CASRTDRQNTEAFF. The CDR3 DNA reads as TGTGCCAGCCGGACGGACAGACAGAACACTGAAGCTTTCTTT.

The chain recombines TRBV27 with TRBJ1-1; 8 bases line up with TRBD1. Trimming cost V 4 bases and J 3 bases; bases outside gene matches: 7. The germline V gene has CDR1 MNHEY and CDR2 SMNVEV (reference sequence). The CDR3 is made up of 15 amino acids. CDR3 amino acids: CASSSAADRDTEAFF. The CDR3 DNA sequence: TGTGCCAGCAGTTCTGCCGCGGACAGGGACACTGAAGCTTTCTTT.

The CDR3 loop is CSVDGTSGSTDTQYF. CDR3 nucleotides: TGCAGCGTTGATGGGACTAGCGGGAGCACAGATACGCAGTATTTT. V usage is TRBV29-1 and J usage is TRBJ2-3; 12 bases line up with TRBD2. After removal of 3 bases from V and 0 bases from J, the junction contained 1 base not matched to a gene. The CDR3 runs 15 residues. Germline CDR1 is SQVTM and CDR2 is ANQGSEA.

The gene calls are TRBV5-1 and TRBJ2-7; TRBD1 aligns across 10 bases. The CDR3 loop spans 14 amino acids. Per germline, CDR1 SGHRS and CDR2 YFSETQ. Germline trimming cut 4 bases from V and 4 bases from J; bases unmatched to any gene: 5. The CDR3 DNA reads TGCGCCAGCAGCCCCGGGACAGGGGTGTACGAGCAGTACTTC. It specifies CASSPGTGVYEQYF. The variable domain in full, with the rest retrieved from reference TRBV5-1 and TRBJ2-7, is KAGVTQTPRYLIKTRGQQVTLSCSPISGHRSVSWYQQTPGQGLQFLFEYFSETQRNKGNFPGRFSGRQFSNSRSEMNVSTLELGDSALYLCASSPGTGVYEQYFGPGTRLTVT.

The chain is built from TRBV7-9 and TRBJ2-5; D remains ambiguous. The CDR3 length is 13 residues. Germline V gives CDR1 SEHNR, CDR2 FQNEAQ (reference sequence). V gave up 2 bases and J gave up 2 bases, with 6 bases separating them. CDR3 DNA sequence: TGTGCCAGCAGCTTACTGGAGCAAGAGACCCAGTACTTC. Amino acid sequence: CASSLLEQETQYF.

The chain recombines TRBV6-5 with TRBJ1-1, with D possibly matching TRBD1 (5 bases). Trimming removed 7 bases at V and 5 bases at J, with 14 bases between. Germline CDR1 and CDR2: MNHEY and SVGAGI. The CDR3 is made up of 13 amino acids. CDR3 amino acids: CASNLMGGTEAFF. CDR3 nucleotide sequence: TGTGCCAGCAATCTAATGGGGGGGACTGAAGCTTTCTTT.

This clone was seen only a few times. The chain carries TRBV23-1 and TRBJ1-6; TRBD1 aligns across 7 bases. TRBV23-1 is an ORF for which the function is uncertain. The CDR3 runs 16 residues. Trimming cost V 6 bases and J 7 bases; bases outside gene matches: 12. This chain's CDR3 is CASSETTGTENSPLHF. The CDR3 DNA is TGCGCCAGCAGCGAAACGACCGGGACAGAGAATTCACCCCTCCACTTT.

This clone was seen a handful of times. J is TRBJ1-1 and V is TRBV5-1; the D is unclear. V gave up 2 bases and J gave up 6 bases, with 11 bases separating them. The CDR3 is made up of 13 amino acids. The germline V gene encodes CDR1 SGHRS and CDR2 YFSETQ. This CDR3 reads CASSLDRSPEAFF. The CDR3 region has the DNA TGCGCCAGCAGCTTAGATCGGTCCCCTGAAGCTTTCTTT.

This clone was seen a single time. This sequence joins TRBV7-9 and TRBJ2-5; D is undetermined. Germline V gene lookup returns CDR1 SEHNR and CDR2 FQNEAQ (reference sequence). V gave up 7 bases and J gave up 9 bases, with 6 bases separating them. The CDR3 sequence is 9 residues long. CDR3 DNA sequence: TGTGCCAGCAATGAGGCCCAGTACTTC. This encodes CASNEAQYF.

The chain links TRBV5-4 to TRBJ1-2; TRBD1 matches at 9 bases. The V segment lost 5 bases and the J segment 8 bases; nucleotides outside the gene matches: 4. The CDR3 has 12 residues. Germline V CDR1 and CDR2: SGHNT, YYREEE (reference sequence). For the CDR3, the DNA is TGTGCCAGCAGTCGACAGGGGGAGGGCTACACCTTC. Protein: CASSRQGEGYTF.

V is TRBV5-1 and J is TRBJ1-5; D gene unclear. Trimming stripped 2 bases from V and 3 bases from J, with 12 bases between. The CDR3 is made up of 15 amino acids. Looked up from germline, CDR1 is SGHRS and CDR2 is YFSETQ. The CDR3 DNA sequence: TGCGCCAGCAGCTTAGAATCCGGGAACAATCAGCCCCAGCATTTT. Amino acid sequence: CASSLESGNNQPQHF.

This clone was counted once. This chain connects TRBV30 to TRBJ1-3, with TRBD1 as a possible D gene (5 bases). CDR3 length: 14 residues. Germline CDR1 is GTSNPN and CDR2 is SVGIG (reference sequence). Deletions cut 5 bases from V and 4 bases from J, with 15 bases between. The CDR3 protein is CAWANGGSGNTIYF. As DNA, the CDR3 is TGTGCCTGGGCCAACGGGGGTTCAGGAAACACCATATATTTT.

The gene calls are TRBV7-9 and TRBJ1-2; TRBD1 matches at 7 bases. The trim removed 6 bases at V and 7 bases at J, leaving 8 bases unmatched. CDR3 length equals 13 residues. The V gene's germline CDR1 is SEHNR and CDR2 FQNEAQ (reference sequence). CDR3 in DNA: TGTGCCAGCAGACCTACAGGGGCGGGTGGCTACACCTTC. Its protein product is CASRPTGAGGYTF. The full variable domain, its missing parts supplied by reference TRBV7-9 and TRBJ1-2, is DTGVSQNPRHKITKRGQNVTFRCDPISEHNRLYWYRQTLGQGPEFLTYFQNEAQLEKSRLLSDRFSAERPKGSFSTLEIQRTEQGDSAMYLCASRPTGAGGYTFGSGTRLTVV.

The rearrangement uses TRBV24-1 and TRBJ2-1; 7 nucleotides align to TRBD1. The CDR3 runs to 16 residues. The V segment lost 0 bases and the J segment 5 bases; nucleotides outside the gene matches: 6. The V gene's germline CDR1 is KGHDR and CDR2 SFDVKD. CDR3: CATSDLHETGNNEQFF. The CDR3 DNA follows: TGTGCCACCAGTGATTTGCACGAGACAGGGAACAATGAGCAGTTCTTC.

This clone was seen just once. The gene calls are TRBV30 and TRBJ2-1; TRBD2 agrees at 7 bases. Germline values: CDR1 GTSNPN, CDR2 SVGIG (reference sequence). This CDR3 is 12 amino acids long. V trimming: 4 bases; J trimming: 12 bases; junction bases outside the gene matches: 9. The CDR3: CAWIAPPGGQFF. For the CDR3, the DNA is TGTGCCTGGATAGCCCCACCGGGGGGGCAGTTCTTC.

This chain joins TRBV27 and TRBJ1-2; D gene ambiguous. V gave up 4 bases and J gave up 8 bases, with 11 bases separating them. CDR3 size: 12 residues. The germline CDR1 and CDR2 sequences are MNHEY and SMNVEV (reference sequence). This CDR3 is CASSSNLRGYTF. The CDR3 DNA reads as TGTGCCAGCAGTTCCAATCTCCGGGGCTACACCTTC.

The gene calls are TRBV5-6 and TRBJ2-3; 13 nucleotides line up with TRBD2. With V trimmed by 5 bases and J by 10 bases, 7 bases remained unmatched. This CDR3 has 14 amino acids. In germline, CDR1 is SGHDT, CDR2 YYEEEE. The DNA for the CDR3 is TGTGCCAGCAGAAACGGACTAGCGGGGGCCGCGCAGTATTTT. As protein: CASRNGLAGAAQYF. Together with reference TRBV5-6 and TRBJ2-3, the CDR3 gives the full variable domain: DAGVTQSPTHLIKTRGQQVTLRCSPKSGHDTVSWYQQALGQGPQFIFQYYEEEERQRGNFPDRFSGHQFPNYSSELNVNALLLGDSALYLCASRNGLAGAAQYFGPGTRLTVL.

The chain joins TRBV19 to TRBJ2-4; D possibly matches TRBD1 or TRBD2 (5 bases each). The germline CDR1 and CDR2 sequences are LNHDA and SQIVND (reference sequence). The CDR3 has 14 amino acids. The V and J ends lost 4 bases and 5 bases respectively, with 12 bases between them. The CDR3 DNA follows: TGTGCCAGTAGTACCGGGACCAGTGAAAACATTCAGTACTTC. Translated: CASSTGTSENIQYF.

CDR3 in DNA: TGTGCCAGTACCGAAGCGTACAGCACAGATACGCAGTATTTT. It codes for CASTEAYSTDTQYF. The V call is TRBV19, the J call TRBJ2-3; D gene unclear. The CDR3 has 14 amino acids. Germline assignment: CDR1 LNHDA and CDR2 SQIVND (reference sequence). Deletions cut 7 bases from V and 0 bases from J, with 11 bases between.

The V call is TRBV15, the J call TRBJ2-1; 7 positions agree with TRBD2. The CDR3 is made up of 17 amino acids. J was trimmed by 6 bases and V by 3 bases; bases with no gene match: 14. Germline assignment: CDR1 LNHNV and CDR2 YYDKDF (reference sequence). The CDR3 region has the DNA TGTGCCACCAGCAGGGCTTCGACTCCATCGGGGGGCAATGAGCAGTTCTTC. It codes for CATSRASTPSGGNEQFF.

The V gene is TRBV5-6, the J gene TRBJ1-1; D is ambiguous. The CDR3 sequence is 14 residues long. Trimming pared 2 bases from V and 6 bases from J, leaving 14 bases between. Germline V gene lookup returns CDR1 SGHDT and CDR2 YYEEEE. The CDR3 region is CASSFVRRTAEAFF. CDR3 nucleotide sequence: TGTGCCAGCAGCTTCGTTAGGCGAACGGCTGAAGCTTTCTTT.

The chain recombines TRBV2 with TRBJ1-4; D unclear. V was cut by 4 bases and J by 7 bases, with 13 bases left in between. The CDR3 is made up of 14 amino acids. The germline CDR1 and CDR2 sequences are SNHLY and FYNNEI. CDR3 in DNA: TGTGCCAGCAGTGGAGACGCAACCAGTGAAAAACTGTTTTTT. Its translation: CASSGDATSEKLFF.

The rearrangement links TRBV12-3 or TRBV12-4 to TRBJ1-5, with D perhaps matching TRBD1 (5 bases). Trimming left V 6 bases short and J 4 bases short, with 10 bases between. This CDR3 contains 13 residues. The CDR3 DNA reads TGTGCCAGCAGGGGGACGGAGAATCAGCCCCAGCATTTT. Its translation: CASRGTENQPQHF.